The entry below describes one T cell receptor beta chain. Its specificity is not known. This sample was included in a study of glioma-infiltrating T cells after dendritic cell vaccination. Study-level results: The cohort had few patients with full blood and tumor sets. Higher pretreatment TIL content predicted longer progression-free time and survival.

Primers: 60 V beta forward and 13 J beta reverse. Assay: immunoSEQ multiplex PCR; the TCRdb copy retains only in-frame clones and omits some. The sample includes about 64,000 clones, approximately 78% of them seen just once. Germline-derived CDR1 and CDR2 are MNHEY and SMNVEV (reference sequence). Trimming at V came to 7 bases and at J to 4 bases, leaving 7 bases not matched to a gene. The CDR3 is 14 residues long. The sequence derives from a human donor with glioblastoma. The V gene is TRBV27, the J gene TRBJ2-5; 9 bases are shared with TRBD1. The material sequenced was blood, taken before dendritic cell vaccination. CDR3 nucleotide sequence: TGTGCCAGCATGAGGGGACAGGGAAGAGAGACCCAGTACTTC. Translated: CASMRGQGRETQYF.